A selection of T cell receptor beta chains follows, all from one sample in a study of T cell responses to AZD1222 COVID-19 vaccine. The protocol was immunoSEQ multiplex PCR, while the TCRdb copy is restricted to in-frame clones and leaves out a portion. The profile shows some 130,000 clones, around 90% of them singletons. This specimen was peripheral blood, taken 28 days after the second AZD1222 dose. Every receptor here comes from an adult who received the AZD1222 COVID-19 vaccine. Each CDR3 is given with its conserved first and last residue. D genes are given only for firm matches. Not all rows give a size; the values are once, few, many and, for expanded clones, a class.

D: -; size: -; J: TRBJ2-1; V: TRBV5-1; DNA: TGCGCCAGCAGCTTCGGCCTAGCCCTTTCGGGTGAGCAGTTCTTC; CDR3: CASSFGLALSGEQFF
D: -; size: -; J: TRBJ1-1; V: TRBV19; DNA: TGTGCCAGTAGTGCCCAGCTGGACACTGAAGCTTTCTTT; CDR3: CASSAQLDTEAFF
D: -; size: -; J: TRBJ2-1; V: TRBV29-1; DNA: TGCAGCGTGGGGCGGCCCTACAATGAGCAGTTCTTC; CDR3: CSVGRPYNEQFF
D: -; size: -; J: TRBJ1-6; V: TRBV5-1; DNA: TGCGCCAGCAGCTTGGAGGACAGTAGAGGAAATTCACCCCTCCACTTT; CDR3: CASSLEDSRGNSPLHF
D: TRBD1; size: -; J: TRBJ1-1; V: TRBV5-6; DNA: TGTGCCAGCAGCTTGGAGGGGGCAGCGGGAAACACTGAAGCTTTCTTT; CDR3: CASSLEGAAGNTEAFF
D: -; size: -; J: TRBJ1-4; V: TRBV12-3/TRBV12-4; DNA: TGTGCCAGCAGTGGCACAACTAATGAAAAACTGTTTTTT; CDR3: CASSGTTNEKLFF
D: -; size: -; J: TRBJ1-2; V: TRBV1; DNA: TGCACCAGCAGCCGTACCCAAGGGGTGCACTATGGCTACACCTTC; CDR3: CTSSRTQGVHYGYTF
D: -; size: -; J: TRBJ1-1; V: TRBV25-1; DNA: TGTGCCAGCGGGTGGAAGTGGGGCACTGAAGCTTTCTTT; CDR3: CASGWKWGTEAFF
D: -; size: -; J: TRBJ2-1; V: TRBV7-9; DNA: TGTGCCAGCAGCTTAGCGTTGGCGGGATCCTACAATGAGCAGTTCTTC; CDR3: CASSLALAGSYNEQFF
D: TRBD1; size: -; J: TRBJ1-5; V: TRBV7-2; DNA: TGTGCCAGCAGCTCGACAGGGCTTCAGCCCCAGCATTTT; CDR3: CASSSTGLQPQHF
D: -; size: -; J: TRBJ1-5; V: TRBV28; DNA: TGTGCCAGCAGTCCCCCCCAAGGTGGTGCCCAGCATTTT; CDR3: CASSPPQGGAQHF
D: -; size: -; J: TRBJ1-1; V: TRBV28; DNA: TGTGCCAGCAGTTCCGTTAACGACAGACGGACTGAAGCTTTCTTT; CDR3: CASSSVNDRRTEAFF
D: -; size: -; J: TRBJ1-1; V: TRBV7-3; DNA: TGTGCCAGCAGCTTGACGGGGAACACTGAAGCTTTCTTT; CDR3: CASSLTGNTEAFF
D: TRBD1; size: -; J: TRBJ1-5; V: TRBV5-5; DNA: TGTGCCAGCAGCTGGACAGGGCACCAGCCCCAGCATTTT; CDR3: CASSWTGHQPQHF
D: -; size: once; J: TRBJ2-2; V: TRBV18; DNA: TGTGCCAGCTCACCAAGGGTCGGGGACACCGGGGAGCTGTTTTTT; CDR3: CASSPRVGDTGELFF
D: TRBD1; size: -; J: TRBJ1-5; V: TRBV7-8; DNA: TGTGCCAGCAGCACGGGGACAGGGGTTCGGGATCAGCCCCAGCATTTT; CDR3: CASSTGTGVRDQPQHF
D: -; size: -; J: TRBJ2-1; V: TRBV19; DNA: TGTGCCAGTAGTATGTCCCCTTCGCCCTACAATGAGCAGTTCTTC; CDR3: CASSMSPSPYNEQFF
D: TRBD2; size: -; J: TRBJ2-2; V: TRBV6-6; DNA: TGTGCCAGCAGCGGACAAGCGGGGGGGCAATCGGAGCTGTTTTTT; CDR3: CASSGQAGGQSELFF
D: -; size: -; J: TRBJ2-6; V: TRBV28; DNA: TGTGCCAGCCAAACCCCACTTGGGAGGGGGACAGGCATTAACTCTGGGGCCAACGTCCTGACTTTC; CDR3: CASQTPLGRGTGINSGANVLTF
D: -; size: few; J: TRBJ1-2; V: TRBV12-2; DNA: TGTGCAAGTCGCTCCAAGGCCTCCCCGGGACAGGGTAATGGCTACACCTTC; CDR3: CASRSKASPGQGNGYTF
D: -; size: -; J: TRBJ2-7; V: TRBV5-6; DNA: TGTGCCAGCAGCCGGAGGGGTTCGGGCGAGCAGTACTTC; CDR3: CASSRRGSGEQYF
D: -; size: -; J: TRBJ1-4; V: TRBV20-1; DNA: TGCAGTGCTCCCGAGAGGGAAAAACTGTTTTTT; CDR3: CSAPEREKLFF
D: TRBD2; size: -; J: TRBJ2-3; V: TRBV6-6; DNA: TGTGCCACCCTGGGACTAGAGGTAGATACGCAGTATTTT; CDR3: CATLGLEVDTQYF
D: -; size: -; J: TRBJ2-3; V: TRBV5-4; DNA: TGTGCCAGCAGCTTCCGAGACACAGATACGCAGTATTTT; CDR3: CASSFRDTDTQYF
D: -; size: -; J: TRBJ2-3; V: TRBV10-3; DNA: TGTGCCGTGGGAGGCCCAGATACGCAGTATTTT; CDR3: CAVGGPDTQYF
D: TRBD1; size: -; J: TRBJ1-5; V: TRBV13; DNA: TGTGCCAGCAGCTTCCCGGACAGGGGGAATCAGCCCCAGCATTTT; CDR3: CASSFPDRGNQPQHF
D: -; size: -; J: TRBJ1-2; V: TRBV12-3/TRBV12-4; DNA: TGTGCCAGCAGTTTGGGCGGGAACTATGGCTACACCTTC; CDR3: CASSLGGNYGYTF
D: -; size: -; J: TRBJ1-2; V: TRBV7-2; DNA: TGTGCCAGCAGCTTAGCTCCGGGCCGCGGCTACACCTTC; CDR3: CASSLAPGRGYTF
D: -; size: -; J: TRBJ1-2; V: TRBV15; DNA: TGTGCCACCAGCAACAACTATGGCTACACCTTC; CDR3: CATSNNYGYTF
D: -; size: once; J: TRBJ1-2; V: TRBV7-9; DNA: TGTGCCAGCACCTACGAAGTGGGTGTCGGGGGCTACACCTTC; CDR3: CASTYEVGVGGYTF
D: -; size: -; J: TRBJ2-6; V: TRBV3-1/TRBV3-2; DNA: TGTGCCAGCAGCAGTCGTAGCTCTGGGGCCAACGTCCTGACTTTC; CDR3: CASSSRSSGANVLTF
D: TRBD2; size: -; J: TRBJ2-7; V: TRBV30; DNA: TGTGCCTTATCTGCTAGCGGAGCCTCCTACGAGCAGTACTTC; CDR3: CALSASGASYEQYF
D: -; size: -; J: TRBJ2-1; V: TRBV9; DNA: TGTGCCAGCAGCCCACAGAGAGGGACCTACAATGAGCAGTTCTTC; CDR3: CASSPQRGTYNEQFF
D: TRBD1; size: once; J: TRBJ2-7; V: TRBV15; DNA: TGTGCCACCAGCGGAAGGGACAGGGGAGCGGACGAGCAGTACTTC; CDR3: CATSGRDRGADEQYF
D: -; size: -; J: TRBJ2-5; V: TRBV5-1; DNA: TGCGCCAGCAGTCTCGGCACCGGGGATTCGACCCAGTACTTC; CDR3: CASSLGTGDSTQYF
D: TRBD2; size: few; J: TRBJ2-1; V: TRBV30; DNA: TGTGCCTGGAGTGCTCAGGGAGGGCCCTACAATGAGCAGTTCTTC; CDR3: CAWSAQGGPYNEQFF